Listed here is a single T cell receptor beta chain. The sample belongs to a study of blood T cell repertoires in COVID-19. Study overall: Donors in the United States, Italy and Spain gave samples during acute or convalescent COVID-19. Sources were T cells, B-cell-depleted T cells, or PBMCs; the material itself was cDNA or gDNA.

The CDR3 covers 14 residues. J gave up 11 bases and V 5 bases, and 13 bases lay outside the gene matches. Looked up from germline, CDR1 is MNHEY and CDR2 is SVGAGI. Method: immunoSEQ multiplex PCR; TCRdb's copy keeps in-frame clones and lacks some. The table shows some 150,000 clones, with about 86% occurring only once. The rearrangement uses TRBV6-5 and TRBJ2-3; the match to TRBD1 covers 7 bases. This sequence was found in a man aged 65-85 years with acute or convalescent COVID-19. Sample: peripheral blood. For the CDR3, the DNA is TGTGCCAGCAGTCCCGAGGGGGCTAGGGGTATGCAGTATTTT. Translation: CASSPEGARGMQYF.